These T cell receptor beta chains were read from a single sample in a study of blood T cell repertoires in COVID-19. Only in-frame clones appear in the TCRdb table, and some are missing; sequencing was by immunoSEQ multiplex PCR. The data show around 100,000 clones, 85% to 90% seen once. Sequenced: peripheral blood. Receptors originate from a woman older than 75 with acute or convalescent COVID-19. Each CDR3 is given with its conserved first and last residue. D genes are given only for firm matches.

D	V	J	CDR3
TRBD1	TRBV19	TRBJ2-5	CASSIRDRGRETQYF
.	TRBV5-5	TRBJ2-3	CASSPHGEGSDTQYF
.	TRBV30	TRBJ1-6	CAWSVNRDNSPLHF
.	TRBV14	TRBJ1-2	CASSHGGNYGYTF
TRBD2	TRBV7-2	TRBJ2-3	CASSLLWGGGVPDTQYF
.	TRBV20-1	TRBJ2-1	CSASRTAFGRDEQFF
.	TRBV2	TRBJ2-1	CALARGPNEQFF
TRBD1	TRBV6-6	TRBJ2-4	CASMLQGAGNIQYF
TRBD2	TRBV19	TRBJ2-3	CASGLGVTTATQYF
.	TRBV27	TRBJ2-6	CASRFGTGANVLTF
.	TRBV29-1	TRBJ1-1	CSVAGGMNTEAFF
.	TRBV25-1	TRBJ2-1	CASSEPDSYYNEQFF
TRBD2	TRBV3-1/TRBV3-2	TRBJ2-5	CASRESGGPETQYF
TRBD1	TRBV10-3	TRBJ2-1	CAISGPGQGWNEQFF
.	TRBV3-1/TRBV3-2	TRBJ1-1	CASSQDPGGAFF
.	TRBV19	TRBJ1-6	CASSIAMTGSNSPLHF
TRBD1	TRBV4-1	TRBJ1-1	CASSQDQQGAVWTEAFF
TRBD1	TRBV5-1	TRBJ2-2	CASAWTGAGGELFF
TRBD1	TRBV30	TRBJ2-5	CAWSPRPGGSAQYF
TRBD1	TRBV9	TRBJ2-7	CASSHEGTGGPEQYF
TRBD2	TRBV5-1	TRBJ2-5	CASSQTSGGAIKTQYF
.	TRBV7-9	TRBJ2-3	CASGRGKSTDTQYF